This T cell receptor beta chain is from a study of CD8 T cells in ankylosing spondylitis (dated by TCRdb to between 2016 and 2019). Context from the whole study: T cell receptor beta repertoires were profiled in healthy donors and ankylosing spondylitis patients so that disease-linked TCR variants could be found. Samples of peripheral blood were taken, and for ankylosing spondylitis patients, synovial fluid was collected as well. The whole study cohort included some 100 healthy donors and over 20 ankylosing spondylitis patients.

This clonotype was detected once. The specificity of this receptor is unknown. Qualities for individual bases were not recorded, and no much larger clone is one base off. One read alone is weak evidence. For each ankylosing spondylitis patient, the synovial fluid sample was matched to a blood sample from that same patient. The CDR3, cysteine through phenylalanine, is 13 amino acids long. Here the CDR3 DNA is all that survives: 39 bases in frame from base 1. From the germline V gene, CDR1 is MNHNS and CDR2 is SASEGT. V is cut by 7 bases and J by 5 bases, and the space between the germline ends is 14 bases. Study-wide findings and limitations: Some motif variants were previously reported in synovial fluid and blood of reactive arthritis patients, suggesting common disease-initiation mechanisms. The disease-linked clones showed a CD8+ phenotype and occurred at relatively low frequencies in peripheral blood. A TCR beta motif made up of several highly homologous amino acid variants appeared to be characteristic of blood from ankylosing spondylitis patients. The disease-linked clones were reported as significantly enriched in matched synovial fluid samples from ankylosing spondylitis patients.

The instrument given in TCRdb is Illumina HiSeq 2500. Quantitative 5'-RACE with molecular barcodes was the method used to prepare the TCR beta libraries. The original pipeline was this. To identify disease-linked TCR variants, a new computational method was used, one built on a probabilistic model of VDJ rearrangement. The public reads were run again by TCRdb, first through fastp at Q25 and then through MiXCR, and only productive beta chains were kept. Each record represents a unique CDR3 protein, reported with the most common genes and DNA among its rows. TCRdb, not the original authors, processed these V and J calls. The sample contains around 150,000 distinct CDR3 sequences, 40% to 50% of them found a single time. Over 12% of the sample lies in the top ten.

Sequenced sample: synovial fluid, either unsorted or a sorted T cell fraction (not recorded which). The chain employs TRBV6-1 and TRBJ1-1; the best D guess is TRBD1, with 5 bases matching. The receptor was derived from a male donor with ankylosing spondylitis. CDR3 reads: CASTQLGGTEAFF. Read as DNA, the sequence is TGTGCCAGCACCCAACTCGGGGGGACTGAAGCTTTCTTT.